One T cell receptor (beta chain) is described in this entry. The sample comes from a study of blood T cell repertoires in COVID-19. Across the study: Italy, Spain and the United States were the sources of the convalescent and acute COVID-19 samples. From T cells, B-cell-depleted T cells, or PBMCs came the material, which was cDNA or gDNA.

Trimming took 3 bases from V and 5 from J; bases not matched to a gene: 9. Germline values: CDR1 SGHNT, CDR2 YYREEE (reference sequence). The CDR3 covers 15 residues. Original methodology: From reference gene primer amplification, estimates of nucleated cell counts were derived. The method was immunoSEQ multiplex PCR; TCRdb's version includes in-frame clones alone and lacks a portion of them. For V, J and clone size, that table is used; D and trimming come from the DNA. Here the sample spans 150,000 or so clones, about 80% being singletons. The V gene is TRBV5-4, the J gene TRBJ2-5, with TRBD1 matching over 8 bases. The source is an elderly woman with acute or convalescent COVID-19. Material: peripheral blood. The CDR3 here is CASSYRTGPGETQYF. CDR3 DNA sequence: TGTGCCAGCAGCTACCGGACAGGGCCAGGGGAGACCCAGTACTTC.